A selection of T cell receptor beta chains follows, all from one sample in a study of identical twins. MiXCR, run by TCRdb on the 5' RACE reads, gives a single entry per CDR3 protein. The data show about 240,000 distinct CDR3 sequences, roughly 10% seen once. Sequenced input: memory T cells sorted from blood. These TCRs come from a man aged 50-60 years in good health. Each CDR3 is given with its conserved first and last residue. The D gene is left open where the match is weak. Part of the rows lack a size; the others show once, few, many or a class for expanded clones.

v_call,clone_size,cdr3_length,d_call,j_call,cdr3_aa,cdr3_nt
TRBV20-1,many,15,TRBD2,TRBJ2-7,CSARDLLAGLSSTYF,TGCAGTGCTAGAGATCTCCTAGCGGGGTTGTCTTCCACGTACTTC
TRBV20-1,-,15,-,TRBJ2-2,CSARMSGQNTGELFF,TGCAGTGCTAGGATGTCGGGACAGAACACCGGGGAGCTGTTTTTT
TRBV11-2,many,15,TRBD1,TRBJ1-2,CASSSTTGLTYGYTF,TGTGCCAGCAGCTCCACGACAGGGCTTACCTATGGCTACACCTTC
TRBV27,-,14,TRBD1,TRBJ1-5,CASSPRTGTRPQHF,TGTGCCAGCAGTCCTCGGACAGGGACACGGCCCCAGCATTTT
TRBV24-1,-,13,TRBD1,TRBJ2-5,CATRGTDQETQYF,TGTGCCACCAGGGGGACAGATCAAGAGACCCAGTACTTC
TRBV7-2,-,14,-,TRBJ1-1,CASSLNRLNTEAFF,TGTGCCAGCAGCTTAAATCGGCTGAACACTGAAGCTTTCTTT
TRBV3-1,few,14,TRBD1,TRBJ2-3,CASSQQGGTDTQYF,TGTGCCAGCAGCCAGCAGGGGGGCACAGATACGCAGTATTTT
TRBV20-1,-,12,-,TRBJ2-1,CSAVSWGNEQFF,TGCAGTGCTGTCTCATGGGGGAATGAGCAGTTCTTC
TRBV20-1,many,17,-,TRBJ1-1,CSARDHGLGRQDTEAFF,TGCAGTGCTAGAGATCACGGTCTTGGGAGGCAGGACACTGAAGCTTTCTTT
TRBV29-1,-,14,-,TRBJ2-1,CSVDGGPSVNEQFF,TGCAGCGTCGACGGGGGCCCCTCTGTGAATGAGCAGTTCTTC
TRBV7-2,many,16,-,TRBJ2-2,CASSLARASNTGELFF,TGTGCCAGCAGCTTAGCACGGGCTTCGAACACCGGGGAGCTGTTTTTT
TRBV28,many,18,-,TRBJ1-5,CATTQGPTGADSNQPQHF,TGTGCCACCACTCAAGGACCGACCGGGGCGGATAGCAATCAGCCCCAGCATTTT
TRBV28,few,15,-,TRBJ2-7,CASSLVVAQAVEQYF,TGTGCCAGCAGTTTAGTAGTGGCCCAGGCGGTGGAGCAGTACTTC
TRBV11-2,few,16,TRBD1,TRBJ2-7,CASSLGLDRGSYEQYF,TGTGCCAGCAGCTTAGGATTGGACAGGGGATCCTACGAGCAGTACTTC
TRBV15,many,14,-,TRBJ1-5,CATSGRGGNQPQHF,TGTGCCACCAGCGGCAGGGGCGGCAATCAGCCCCAGCATTTT
TRBV5-1,many,17,TRBD2,TRBJ2-1,CASSLGVTSGGDNEQFF,TGCGCCAGCAGCTTGGGAGTCACTAGCGGGGGGGACAATGAGCAGTTCTTC
TRBV12-3/TRBV12-4,few,12,-,TRBJ2-1,CASALANNEQFF,TGTGCCAGCGCTTTGGCCAACAATGAGCAGTTCTTC
TRBV4-2,medium-sized,15,-,TRBJ1-5,CASAQAQGSNQPQHF,TGTGCCAGCGCTCAAGCGCAGGGGAGCAATCAGCCCCAGCATTTT
TRBV24-1,-,14,-,TRBJ2-5,CATSAPGQQETQYF,TGTGCCACCAGTGCACCGGGACAACAAGAGACCCAGTACTTC
TRBV28,many,18,TRBD2,TRBJ2-1,CASSFTGPSGSSYNEQFF,TGTGCCAGCAGTTTTACCGGGCCTAGCGGGAGCTCCTACAATGAGCAGTTCTTC
TRBV20-1,-,17,TRBD2,TRBJ2-6,CSASPRTSGAGANVLTF,TGCAGTGCTAGTCCCCGGACTAGTGGGGCTGGGGCCAACGTCCTGACTTTC
TRBV7-2,-,15,-,TRBJ2-1,CASSLVAGLRNEQFF,TGTGCCAGCAGCTTAGTGGCAGGGTTGCGCAATGAGCAGTTCTTC
TRBV7-2,few,15,-,TRBJ2-3,CASSFGGTSTDTQYF,TGTGCCAGCAGCTTCGGCGGGACTAGCACAGATACGCAGTATTTT
TRBV3-1,-,18,TRBD1,TRBJ2-2,CASSQDNLGTGGTGELFF,TGTGCCAGCAGCCAAGATAATTTGGGGACAGGCGGGACCGGGGAGCTGTTTTTT
TRBV11-2,few,18,TRBD2,TRBJ2-1,CASSLPPGLAGRGNEQFF,TGTGCCAGCAGCTTACCTCCCGGACTAGCGGGCCGGGGGAATGAGCAGTTCTTC
TRBV28,-,16,TRBD2,TRBJ2-2,CASSPRTSGHTGELFF,TGTGCCAGCAGTCCCCGGACTAGCGGCCACACCGGGGAGCTGTTTTTT
TRBV7-6,-,16,TRBD2,TRBJ2-3,CASSSIAGGDTDTQYF,TGTGCCAGCAGCTCTATAGCGGGGGGTGACACAGATACGCAGTATTTT
TRBV6-2/TRBV6-3,many,13,-,TRBJ2-7,CASKYSSSYEQYF,TGTGCCAGCAAATACTCGAGCTCCTACGAGCAGTACTTC
TRBV29-1,many,13,-,TRBJ1-1,CSVAREMNTEAFF,TGCAGCGTGGCCCGAGAAATGAACACTGAAGCTTTCTTT
TRBV4-3,few,16,-,TRBJ1-4,CASSQVGTIGNEKLFF,TGCGCCAGCAGCCAAGTCGGTACAATCGGAAATGAAAAACTGTTTTTT
TRBV10-3,-,15,TRBD1,TRBJ1-2,CATRLQGGAGYGYTF,TGTGCCACGAGATTACAAGGGGGCGCGGGCTATGGCTACACCTTC
TRBV7-9,many,13,-,TRBJ2-7,CASSPLRGGEQYF,TGTGCCAGCAGCCCACTCCGAGGGGGTGAGCAGTACTTC
TRBV5-1,many,13,-,TRBJ1-6,CASSFSENSPLHF,TGCGCCAGCAGCTTTTCGGAAAATTCACCCCTCCACTTT
TRBV28,-,14,-,TRBJ2-6,CASSSASGANVLTF,TGTGCCAGCAGTTCGGCCTCTGGGGCCAACGTCCTGACTTTC
TRBV19,many,15,-,TRBJ1-5,CASSMGGYSNQPQHF,TGTGCCAGTAGTATGGGGGGATATAGCAATCAGCCCCAGCATTTT
TRBV5-6,many,16,TRBD2,TRBJ2-5,CASNKPGTSGTETQYF,TGTGCCAGCAACAAACCCGGGACTAGCGGGACAGAGACCCAGTACTTC
TRBV20-1,-,14,-,TRBJ2-7,CSATDVRDSYEQYF,TGCAGTGCTACGGACGTCCGGGACTCCTACGAGCAGTACTTC
TRBV6-2/TRBV6-3,many,15,TRBD1,TRBJ2-7,CASSARDRGVYEQYF,TGTGCCAGCAGTGCCCGGGACAGGGGAGTCTACGAGCAGTACTTC
TRBV6-2/TRBV6-3,many,15,-,TRBJ1-1,CASSPPRALGTEAFF,TGTGCCAGCAGCCCACCTAGGGCCTTGGGCACTGAAGCTTTCTTT
TRBV7-9,many,14,-,TRBJ2-5,CASNTGQGSETQYF,TGTGCCAGCAACACCGGGCAGGGTTCGGAGACCCAGTACTTC
TRBV4-3,few,14,-,TRBJ2-7,CASSHPQGSYEQYF,TGCGCCAGCAGCCACCCCCAGGGGTCTTACGAGCAGTACTTC